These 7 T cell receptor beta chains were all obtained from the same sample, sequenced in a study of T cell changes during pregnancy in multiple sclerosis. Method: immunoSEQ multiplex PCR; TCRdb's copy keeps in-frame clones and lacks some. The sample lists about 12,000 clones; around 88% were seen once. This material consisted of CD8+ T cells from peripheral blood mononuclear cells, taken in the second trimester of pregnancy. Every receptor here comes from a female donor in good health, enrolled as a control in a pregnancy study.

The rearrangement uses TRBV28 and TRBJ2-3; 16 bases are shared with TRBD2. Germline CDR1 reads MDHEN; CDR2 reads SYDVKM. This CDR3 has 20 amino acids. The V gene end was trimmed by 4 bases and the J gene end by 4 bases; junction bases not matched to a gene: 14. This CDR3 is CASSYPAGTSGRGNSDTQYF. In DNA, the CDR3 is TGTGCCAGCAGTTACCCCGCCGGGACTAGCGGGAGGGGCAACTCAGATACGCAGTATTTT.

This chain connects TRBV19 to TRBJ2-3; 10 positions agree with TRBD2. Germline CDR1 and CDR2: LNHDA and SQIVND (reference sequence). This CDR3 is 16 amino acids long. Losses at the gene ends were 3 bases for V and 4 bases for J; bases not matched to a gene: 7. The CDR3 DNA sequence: TGTGCCAGTAGTATTCTGGTAGCGGGGGGCGCAGATACGCAGTATTTT. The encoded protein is CASSILVAGGADTQYF.

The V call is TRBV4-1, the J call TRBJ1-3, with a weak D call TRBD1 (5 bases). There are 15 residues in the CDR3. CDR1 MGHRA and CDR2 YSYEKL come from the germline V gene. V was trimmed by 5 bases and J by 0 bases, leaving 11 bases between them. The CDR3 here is CASSFETDSGNTIYF. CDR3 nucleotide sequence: TGCGCCAGCAGCTTCGAGACAGACTCTGGAAACACCATATATTTT.

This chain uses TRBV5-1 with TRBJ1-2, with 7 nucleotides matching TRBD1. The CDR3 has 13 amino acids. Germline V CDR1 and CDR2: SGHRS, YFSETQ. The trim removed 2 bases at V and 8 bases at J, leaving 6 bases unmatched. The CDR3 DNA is TGCGCCAGCAGCTTAGGACTACAGGGGGGCTACACCTTC. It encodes CASSLGLQGGYTF.

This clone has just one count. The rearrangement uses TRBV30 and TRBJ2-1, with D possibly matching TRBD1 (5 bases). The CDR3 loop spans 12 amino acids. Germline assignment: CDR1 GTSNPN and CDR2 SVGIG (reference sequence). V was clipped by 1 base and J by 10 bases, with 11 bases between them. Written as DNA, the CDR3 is TGTGCCTGGAGTGACCAGGGCGGCGAGCAGTTCTTC. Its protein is CAWSDQGGEQFF. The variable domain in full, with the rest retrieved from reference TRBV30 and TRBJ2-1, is SQTIHQWPATLVQPVGSPLSLECTVEGTSNPNLYWYRQAAGRGLQLLFYSVGIGQISSEVPQNLSASRPQDRQFILSSKKLLLSDSGFYLCAWSDQGGEQFFGPGTRLTVL.

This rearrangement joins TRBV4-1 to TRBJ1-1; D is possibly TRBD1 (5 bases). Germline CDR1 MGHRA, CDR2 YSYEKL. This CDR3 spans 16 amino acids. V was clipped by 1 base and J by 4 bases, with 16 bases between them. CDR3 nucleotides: TGCGCCAGCAGCCAAGCAGTCAGGGAATGGATCACTGAAGCTTTCTTT. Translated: CASSQAVREWITEAFF.

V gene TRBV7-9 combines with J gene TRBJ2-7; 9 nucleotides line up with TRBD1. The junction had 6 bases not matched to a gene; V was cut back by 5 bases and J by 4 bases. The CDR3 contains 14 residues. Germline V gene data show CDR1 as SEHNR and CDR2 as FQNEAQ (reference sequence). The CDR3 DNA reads TGTGCCAGCAGCAATACAGGGGGCGAATACGAGCAGTACTTC. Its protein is CASSNTGGEYEQYF.